Listed below are T cell receptor beta chains from one sample, sequenced in a study of cytomegalovirus exposure and HLA in healthy donors. Assay: immunoSEQ multiplex PCR; the TCRdb copy retains only in-frame clones and omits some. The table lists about 150,000 clones, 84% of them singletons. The specimen was PBMCs. The receptors stem from a boy aged 2 to 10 in good health and CMV-seronegative. Both conserved end residues are trimmed from each CDR3. The order of the fields is V gene, CDR3 protein.

TRBV5-1 | ASSWDRVSDEKLF
TRBV27 | ASSKWESEDTQY
TRBV2 | ASSEDGGGNIQY
TRBV10-2 | ASSAGGSVAKNIQY
TRBV7-7 | ASSLGQNTEAF
TRBV11-2 | ASSLGTGRGPQH
TRBV6-1 | ASSEPVDSDEQF
TRBV28 | ASSPPDRAQVTQY
TRBV28 | ASSFFGGSRNEQF
TRBV7-9 | ASSLGVWATSGGELF
TRBV5-1 | ASTGSAYGYT
TRBV5-5 | ASSLASVNEQF
TRBV6-6 | ASSNSGTGQETQY
TRBV2 | ASSGGRVPDTQY
TRBV7-2 | ASRDRTGGKQPQH